The TCR beta chain under discussion was sequenced for a study of T cell changes during pregnancy in multiple sclerosis. Clones were read by immunoSEQ multiplex PCR, and TCRdb kept only the in-frame ones, dropping some. Here the sample spans approximately 63,000 clones, about nine tenths being singletons. The CDR3 is 13 amino acids. The germline V gene has CDR1 LGHNA and CDR2 YSLEER. The V and J ends lost 5 bases and 4 bases, in that order; junction bases with no gene match: 2. The source is a female donor in good health, enrolled as a control in a pregnancy study. The sequencing used peripheral blood, collected after pregnancy. The gene calls are TRBV4-3 and TRBJ1-5; 7 nucleotides align to TRBD1. The CDR3 sequence is CASSATGNQPQHF. The CDR3 DNA follows: TGCGCCAGCAGCGCGACAGGGAATCAGCCCCAGCATTTT.